This T cell receptor (beta chain) was profiled in a study of blood T cell repertoires in COVID-19. The data were produced by immunoSEQ multiplex PCR, yet TCRdb's version contains in-frame clones alone and is incomplete. This table holds 60,000 to 75,000 clones, 75% to 90% found once. Sequenced input: peripheral blood. This TCR was sampled from a woman older than 75 with active or convalescent COVID-19.

The chain's CDR3 is CASSFREVYFF. In DNA, the CDR3 is TGTGCCAGCAGTTTTAGGGAGGTGTATTTCTTT. The rearrangement joins TRBV28 to TRBJ1-1; the D is unclear. The V and J ends lost 3 bases and 13 bases respectively, with 12 bases between them. The CDR3 extends over 11 amino acids. Germline V gene lookup returns CDR1 MDHEN and CDR2 SYDVKM.